This entry features one TCR beta chain sequence. Its antigen remains unknown. These data come from a study of shared clonotypes between healthy human individuals. Findings of the study overall: Sequencing of the sorted subsets was shown by rarefaction to be incomplete despite large depth.

This CDR3 comprises 15 residues. Germline assignment: CDR1 SGHDT and CDR2 YYEEEE. Trimming left V 0 bases short and J 0 bases short, with 7 bases between. The DNA input per sorted-subset replicate PCR was about 190 ng, corresponding to some 27,000 T cell genomes. TCRdb keeps only in-frame clones here, not all; method: immunoSEQ multiplex PCR. The data show about 2 million clones, approximately 94% seen once. It was CD45RO-negative cells, positively selected for CCR7, that made up naive CD8 cells, with terminally differentiated effector memory CD45RA+ cells excluded. Sequencing was done on a sample of naive CD8+ T cells sorted from blood. This sequence originates from a man between 18 and 29 years old in good health. V and J are TRBV5-6 and TRBJ1-3; D is undetermined. The CDR3 protein is CASSLDVTSGNTIYF. The DNA of the CDR3 is TGTGCCAGCAGCTTGGACGTAACCTCTGGAAACACCATATATTTT.